This T cell receptor beta chain originates from a study of T cell responses to AZD1222 COVID-19 vaccine. Findings of the study overall: Donors were mostly white British, more females; clonal diversity possibly underestimated. Along spike, vaccine-associated CD4 TCRs were found throughout, with dominance at 160-218 and 743-854. None of the repertoires were sampled until the peak T cell response had passed.

TCRdb's copy holds only in-frame clones and misses some; the assay was immunoSEQ multiplex PCR. Here the sample spans around 29,000 clones, 93% being singletons. CDR1 is SEHNR, CDR2 FQNEAQ, per germline (reference sequence). J lost 10 bases, V lost 0 bases, and 16 bases had no gene match. CDR3 length: 18 amino acids. As to this clone: No antigen is known for it.

This chain uses TRBV7-9 with TRBJ2-1; 9 nucleotides match TRBD2. The sequence derives from an adult in good health. Material: peripheral blood, obtained on day 0 of AZD1222 vaccination. DNA for the CDR3: TGTGCCAGCAGCTTAGCCCTCCTGACTAGCGGAGGGCCTCCAGAGCAGTTCTTC. Translated: CASSLALLTSGGPPEQFF.